This T cell receptor beta chain is drawn from a study of blood T cell repertoires in COVID-19 (dated by TCRdb to 2020 to 2022). Turning to the overall study: Samples from collaborators originated in the United States, Italy and Spain and spanned both the acute and convalescent phases of COVID-19. The prospective study material was composed of cDNA or gDNA derived from T cells, B-cell-depleted T cells, or PBMCs. Deeply sampled blood TCRbeta repertoires from subjects exposed to, actively infected with, or recovered from COVID-19 were included in the dataset. The repertoires were made available in a free public database intended to serve as a resource for research on the immune response to SARS-CoV-2. Samples came from the ongoing ImmuneRACE study (first 160 participants) plus 1,254 subjects from 6 global collaborators. A de-identified subject ID, COVID-19 status, age in years and sex were almost always included in the sample metadata. Where available, HLA class I and class II types were obtained from metadata supplied by the sample provider rather than from assay-based typing.

TCRbeta CDR3 regions were amplified from genomic DNA using the immunoSEQ Assay, a bias-controlled multiplex PCR. Under the source paper's analysis protocol: Nucleated cell counts per sample were estimated from amplification of reference gene primers within the assay. To quantify the absolute abundance of each unique TCRbeta CDR3 rearrangement, sequence reads were collapsed and filtered. Productive Simpson clonality was computed per sample as the square root of Simpson's diversity index over productive rearrangements. TCRdb's version of the immuneACCESS table is confined to in-frame rearrangements and falls short of the full clone set. An unresolved V gene accounts for under half of the shortfall where checked; the remainder is of unknown origin. The D gene and trimming were derived from the DNA, and the V and J assignments and clone size from that table. A total of more than 85,000 clones appear in this sample, approximately 80% of them only once. The ten most abundant clones make up 8.5% to 9.5% of the sample.

The CDR3 goes from the cysteine to the phenylalanine over 14 residues. Only the CDR3 DNA stays, 42 bases, in frame from base 1. The V and J ends are trimmed by 5 bases and 10 bases, leaving 18 bases between them. The germline V gene supplies CDR1 SGHNT and CDR2 YENEEA. Collaborating institutions collected whole blood in K2EDTA tubes following their own protocols. For TCRbeta analysis, collaborator samples were shipped as frozen whole blood, as isolated PBMCs, or as DNA extracted from either sample type. A word on this clone: Its antigen specificity is not known. Base-call qualities are not available, and no considerably larger clone is one nucleotide away.

What the study reported, not specific to this receptor: The quantity of clinical and demographic metadata differed by source and by participant and was supplied without curation.

The chain links TRBV11-3 with TRBJ2-1, with TRBD2 tentatively as D gene (6 bases match). Sequencing used peripheral blood. The TCR was taken from a woman in her sixties or seventies with acute or convalescent COVID-19. The nucleotide sequence reads TGTGCCAGCAGCCAGGGACTCCTCCCCCAGGAGCAGTTCTTC. It codes for CASSQGLLPQEQFF.